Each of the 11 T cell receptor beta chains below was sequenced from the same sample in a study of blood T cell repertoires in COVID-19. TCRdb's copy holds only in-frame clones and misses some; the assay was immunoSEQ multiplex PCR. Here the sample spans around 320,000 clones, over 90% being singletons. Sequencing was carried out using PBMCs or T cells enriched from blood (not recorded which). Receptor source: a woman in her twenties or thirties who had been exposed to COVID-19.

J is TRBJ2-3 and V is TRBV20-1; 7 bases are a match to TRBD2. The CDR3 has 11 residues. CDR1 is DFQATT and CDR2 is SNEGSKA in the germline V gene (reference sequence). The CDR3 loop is CTAGDTDTQYF. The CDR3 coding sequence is TGCACCGCGGGGGATACAGATACGCAGTATTTT.

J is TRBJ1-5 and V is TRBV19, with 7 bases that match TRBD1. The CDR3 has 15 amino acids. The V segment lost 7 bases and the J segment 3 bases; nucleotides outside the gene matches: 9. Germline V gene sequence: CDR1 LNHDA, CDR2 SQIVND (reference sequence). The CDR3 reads CASNWAGGFNQPQHF. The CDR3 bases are TGTGCCAGTAATTGGGCAGGGGGTTTCAATCAGCCCCAGCATTTT.

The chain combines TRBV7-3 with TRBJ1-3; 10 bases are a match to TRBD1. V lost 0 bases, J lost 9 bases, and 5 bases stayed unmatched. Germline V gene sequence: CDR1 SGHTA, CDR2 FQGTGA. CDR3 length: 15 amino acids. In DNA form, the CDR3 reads TGTGCCAGCAGCTTAACGGGACAGGGGTACGGCACCATATATTTT. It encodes CASSLTGQGYGTIYF.

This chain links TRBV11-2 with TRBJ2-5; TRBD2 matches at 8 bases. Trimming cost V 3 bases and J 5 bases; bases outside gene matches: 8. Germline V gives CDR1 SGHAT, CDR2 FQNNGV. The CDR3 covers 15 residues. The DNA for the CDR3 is TGTGCCAGCAGCTTCGCCGGGGGGGAGGGGGAGACCCAGTACTTC. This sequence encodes CASSFAGGEGETQYF.

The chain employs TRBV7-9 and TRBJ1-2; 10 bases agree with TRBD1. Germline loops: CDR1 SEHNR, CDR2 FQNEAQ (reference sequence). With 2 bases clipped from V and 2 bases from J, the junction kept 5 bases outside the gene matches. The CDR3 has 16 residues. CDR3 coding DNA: TGTGCCAGCAGCTTATCCCCGGGACAGGGGAACTATGGCTACACCTTC. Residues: CASSLSPGQGNYGYTF.

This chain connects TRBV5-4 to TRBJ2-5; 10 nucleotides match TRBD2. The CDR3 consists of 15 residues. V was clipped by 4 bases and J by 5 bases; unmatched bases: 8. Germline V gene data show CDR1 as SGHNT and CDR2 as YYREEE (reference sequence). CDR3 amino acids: CASSPSGGRSETQYF. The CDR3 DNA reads TGTGCCAGCAGCCCTAGCGGGGGTCGGTCGGAGACCCAGTACTTC.

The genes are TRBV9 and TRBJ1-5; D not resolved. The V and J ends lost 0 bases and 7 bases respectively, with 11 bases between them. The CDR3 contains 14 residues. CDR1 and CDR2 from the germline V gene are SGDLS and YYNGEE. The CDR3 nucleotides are TGTGCCAGCAGCGTAGAGGCAGGTGACCAGCCCCAGCATTTT. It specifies CASSVEAGDQPQHF.

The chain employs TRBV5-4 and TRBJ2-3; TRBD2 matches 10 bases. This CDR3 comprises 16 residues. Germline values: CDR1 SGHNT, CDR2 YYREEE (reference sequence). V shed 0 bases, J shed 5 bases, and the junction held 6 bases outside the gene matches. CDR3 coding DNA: TGTGCCAGCAGCTTGGGTAGCGGGGGGCCAGGAGATACGCAGTATTTT. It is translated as CASSLGSGGPGDTQYF.

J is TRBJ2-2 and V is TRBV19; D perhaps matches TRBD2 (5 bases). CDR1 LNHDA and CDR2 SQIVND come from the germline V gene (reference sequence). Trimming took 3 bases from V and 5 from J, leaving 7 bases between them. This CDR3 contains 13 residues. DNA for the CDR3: TGTGCCAGTAGTATTCAGCGGACCGGGGAGCTGTTTTTT. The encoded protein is CASSIQRTGELFF.

The CDR3 protein is CASRTAGLGGVTEAFF. DNA of the CDR3: TGCGCCAGCAGAACGGCCGGCCTTGGAGGTGTGACTGAAGCTTTCTTT. The rearrangement joins TRBV5-1 to TRBJ1-1; D not certain. Per the germline V gene, CDR1 is SGHRS and CDR2 is YFSETQ. Trimming took off 5 bases at V and 5 bases at J, with 22 bases between the two ends. The CDR3 is 16 residues long.

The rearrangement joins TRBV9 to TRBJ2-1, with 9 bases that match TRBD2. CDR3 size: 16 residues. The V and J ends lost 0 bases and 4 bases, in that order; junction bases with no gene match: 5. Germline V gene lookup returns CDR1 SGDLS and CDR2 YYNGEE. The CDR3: CASSVGPSGAYNEQFF. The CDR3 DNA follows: TGTGCCAGCAGCGTAGGACCTAGCGGGGCGTACAATGAGCAGTTCTTC.